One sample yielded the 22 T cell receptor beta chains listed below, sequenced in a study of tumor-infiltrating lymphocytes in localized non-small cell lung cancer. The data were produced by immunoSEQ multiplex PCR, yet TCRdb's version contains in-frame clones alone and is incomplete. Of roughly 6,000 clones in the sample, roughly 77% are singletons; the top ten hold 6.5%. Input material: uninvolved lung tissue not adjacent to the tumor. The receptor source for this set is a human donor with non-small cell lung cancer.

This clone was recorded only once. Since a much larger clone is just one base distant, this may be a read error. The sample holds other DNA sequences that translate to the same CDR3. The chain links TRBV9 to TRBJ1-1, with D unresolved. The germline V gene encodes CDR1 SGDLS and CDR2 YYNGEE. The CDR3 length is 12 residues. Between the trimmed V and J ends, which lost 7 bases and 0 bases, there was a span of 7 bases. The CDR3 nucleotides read TGTGCCAGCTCGAACATGAACACTGAAGCTTTCTTT. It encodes CASSNMNTEAFF.

The CDR3 reads CASSQDSSSTDTQYF. For the CDR3, the DNA is TGCGCCAGCAGCCAAGATAGCTCTAGCACAGATACGCAGTATTTT. The chain recombines TRBV4-1 with TRBJ2-3, with D uncertain. The V end was cut by 0 bases, the J end by 0 bases, with 7 bases between. Germline V lookup: CDR1 MGHRA, CDR2 YSYEKL. CDR3 length: 15 residues.

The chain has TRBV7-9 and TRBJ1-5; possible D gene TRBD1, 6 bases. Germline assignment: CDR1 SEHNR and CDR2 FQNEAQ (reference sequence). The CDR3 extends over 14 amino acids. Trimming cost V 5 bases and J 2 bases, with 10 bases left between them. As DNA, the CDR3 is TGTGCCAGCAGCGCCGGGGGCGGCAATCAGCCCCAGCATTTT. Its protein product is CASSAGGGNQPQHF. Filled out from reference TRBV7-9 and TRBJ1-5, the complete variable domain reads DTGVSQNPRHKITKRGQNVTFRCDPISEHNRLYWYRQTLGQGPEFLTYFQNEAQLEKSRLLSDRFSAERPKGSFSTLEIQRTEQGDSAMYLCASSAGGGNQPQHFGDGTRLSIL.

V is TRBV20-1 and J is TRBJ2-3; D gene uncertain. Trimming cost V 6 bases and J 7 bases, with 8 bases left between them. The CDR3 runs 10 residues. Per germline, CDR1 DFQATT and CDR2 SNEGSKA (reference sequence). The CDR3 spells CSAPQYTQYF. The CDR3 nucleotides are TGCAGTGCCCCACAATATACGCAGTATTTT.

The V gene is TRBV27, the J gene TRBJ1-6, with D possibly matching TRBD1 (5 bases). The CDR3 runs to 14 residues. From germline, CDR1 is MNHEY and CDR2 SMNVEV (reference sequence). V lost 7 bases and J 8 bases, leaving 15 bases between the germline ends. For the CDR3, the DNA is TGTGCCAGCAAGCCGGGACCGAGGGATTCACCCCTCCACTTT. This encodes CASKPGPRDSPLHF.

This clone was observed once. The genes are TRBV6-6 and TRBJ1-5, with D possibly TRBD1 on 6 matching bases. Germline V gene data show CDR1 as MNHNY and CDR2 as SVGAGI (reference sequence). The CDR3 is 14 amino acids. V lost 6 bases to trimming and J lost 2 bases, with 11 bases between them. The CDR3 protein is CASRQRTGNQPQHF. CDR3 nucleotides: TGTGCCAGCAGGCAACGGACAGGCAATCAGCCCCAGCATTTT.

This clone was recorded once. The CDR3 protein is CASRKTVNTEAFF. DNA of the CDR3: TGTGCCAGCCGGAAGACGGTGAACACTGAAGCTTTCTTT. The genes are TRBV9 and TRBJ1-1; D unresolved. This CDR3 is 13 amino acids long. Trimming shortened V by 7 bases and J by 0 bases, and 10 bases separated the two germline ends. Germline V gives CDR1 SGDLS, CDR2 YYNGEE.

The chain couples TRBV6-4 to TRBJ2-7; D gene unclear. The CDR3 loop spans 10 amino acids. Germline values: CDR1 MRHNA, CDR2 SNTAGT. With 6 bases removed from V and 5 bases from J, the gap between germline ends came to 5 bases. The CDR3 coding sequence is TGTGCCAGCAGGGGCCACGAGCAGTACTTC. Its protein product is CASRGHEQYF.

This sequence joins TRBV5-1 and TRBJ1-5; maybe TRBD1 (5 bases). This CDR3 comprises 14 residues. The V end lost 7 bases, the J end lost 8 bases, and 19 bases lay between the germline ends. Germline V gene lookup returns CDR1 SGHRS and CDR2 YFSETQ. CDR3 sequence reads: CASAPRMGQEPQHF. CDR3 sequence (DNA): TGCGCCAGCGCCCCGAGGATGGGGCAGGAGCCCCAGCATTTT.

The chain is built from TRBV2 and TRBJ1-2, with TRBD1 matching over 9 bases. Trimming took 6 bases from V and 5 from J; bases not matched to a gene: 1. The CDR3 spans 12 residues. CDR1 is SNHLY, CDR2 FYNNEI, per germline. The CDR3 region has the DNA TGTGCCAGCAGGACAGGGGGTTATGGCTACACCTTC. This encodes CASRTGGYGYTF. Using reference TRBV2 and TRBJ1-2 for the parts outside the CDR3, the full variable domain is EPEVTQTPSHQVTQMGQEVILRCVPISNHLYFYWYRQILGQKVEFLVSFYNNEISEKSEIFDDQFSVERPDGSNFTLKIRSTKLEDSAMYFCASRTGGYGYTFGSGTRLTVV.

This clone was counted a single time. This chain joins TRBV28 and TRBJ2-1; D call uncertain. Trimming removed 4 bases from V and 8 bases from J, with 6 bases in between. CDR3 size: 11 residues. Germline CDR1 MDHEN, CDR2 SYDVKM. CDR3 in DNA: TGTGCCAGCAGTTACCGGCATGAGCAGTTCTTC. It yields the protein CASSYRHEQFF.

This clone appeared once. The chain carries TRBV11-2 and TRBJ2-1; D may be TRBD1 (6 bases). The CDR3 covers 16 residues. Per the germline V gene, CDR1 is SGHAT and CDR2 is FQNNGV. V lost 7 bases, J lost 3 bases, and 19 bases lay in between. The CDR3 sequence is CASTPKGVRDYNEQFF. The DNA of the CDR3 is TGTGCCAGCACCCCCAAGGGGGTAAGGGACTACAATGAGCAGTTCTTC.

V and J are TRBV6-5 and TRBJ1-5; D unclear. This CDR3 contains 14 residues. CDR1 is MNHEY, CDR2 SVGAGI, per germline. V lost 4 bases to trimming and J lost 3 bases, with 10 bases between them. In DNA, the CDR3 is TGTGCCAGCAGTTCCTCAGGTTACAATCAGCCCCAGCATTTT. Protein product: CASSSSGYNQPQHF.

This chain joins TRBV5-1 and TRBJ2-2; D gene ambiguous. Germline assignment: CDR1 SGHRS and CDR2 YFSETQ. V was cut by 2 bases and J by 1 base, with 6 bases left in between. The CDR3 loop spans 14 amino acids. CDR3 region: CASSFPGNTGELFF. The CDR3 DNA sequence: TGCGCCAGCAGCTTTCCAGGGAACACCGGGGAGCTGTTTTTT. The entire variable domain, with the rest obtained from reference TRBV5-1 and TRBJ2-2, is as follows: KAGVTQTPRYLIKTRGQQVTLSCSPISGHRSVSWYQQTPGQGLQFLFEYFSETQRNKGNFPGRFSGRQFSNSRSEMNVSTLELGDSALYLCASSFPGNTGELFFGEGSRLTVL.

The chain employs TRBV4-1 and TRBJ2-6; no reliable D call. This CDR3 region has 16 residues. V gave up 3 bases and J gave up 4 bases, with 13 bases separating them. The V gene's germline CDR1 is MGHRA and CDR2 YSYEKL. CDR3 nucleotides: TGCGCCAGCAGCCACCCTCAGCTCTCCGGGGCCAACGTCCTGACTTTC. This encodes CASSHPQLSGANVLTF.

CDR3 in amino acids: CASSFSGNTEAFF. CDR3 DNA: TGTGCCAGCAGCTTCTCGGGGAACACTGAAGCTTTCTTT. V is TRBV11-2 and J is TRBJ1-1, with D hard to call. The germline CDR1 and CDR2 sequences are SGHAT and FQNNGV. The CDR3 runs to 13 residues. The V end was cut by 3 bases, the J end by 1 base, with 6 bases between.

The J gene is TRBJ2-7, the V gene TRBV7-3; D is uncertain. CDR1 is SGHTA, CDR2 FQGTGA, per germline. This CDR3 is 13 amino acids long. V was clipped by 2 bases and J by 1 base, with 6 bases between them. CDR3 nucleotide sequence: TGTGCCAGCAGCTTAGGAGAATCCTACGAGCAGTACTTC. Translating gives CASSLGESYEQYF.

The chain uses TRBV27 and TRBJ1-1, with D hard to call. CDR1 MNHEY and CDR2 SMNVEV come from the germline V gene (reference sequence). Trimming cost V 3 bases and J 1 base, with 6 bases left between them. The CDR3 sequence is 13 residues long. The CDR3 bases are TGTGCCAGCAGTTTCGGCGAGAACACTGAAGCTTTCTTT. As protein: CASSFGENTEAFF.

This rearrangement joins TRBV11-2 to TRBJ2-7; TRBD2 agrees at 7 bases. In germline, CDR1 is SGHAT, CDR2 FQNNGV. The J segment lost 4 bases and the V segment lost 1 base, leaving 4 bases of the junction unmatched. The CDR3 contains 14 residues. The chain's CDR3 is CASSLAREGYEQYF. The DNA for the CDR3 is TGTGCCAGCAGCTTAGCCAGGGAGGGATACGAGCAGTACTTC.

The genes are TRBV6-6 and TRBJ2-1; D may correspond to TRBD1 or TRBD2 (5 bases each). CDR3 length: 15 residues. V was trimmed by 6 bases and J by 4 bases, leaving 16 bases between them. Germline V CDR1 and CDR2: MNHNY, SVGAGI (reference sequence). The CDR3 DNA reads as TGTGCCAGCAGGTCCCGGGACGCCCTTTACAATGAGCAGTTCTTC. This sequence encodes CASRSRDALYNEQFF.

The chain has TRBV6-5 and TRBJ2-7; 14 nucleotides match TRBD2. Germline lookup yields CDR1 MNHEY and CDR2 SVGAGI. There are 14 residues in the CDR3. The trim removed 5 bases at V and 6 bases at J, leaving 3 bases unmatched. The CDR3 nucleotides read TGTGCCAGCAGTCCGGGACTAGCGGGAGCCGAGCAGTACTTC. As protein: CASSPGLAGAEQYF.

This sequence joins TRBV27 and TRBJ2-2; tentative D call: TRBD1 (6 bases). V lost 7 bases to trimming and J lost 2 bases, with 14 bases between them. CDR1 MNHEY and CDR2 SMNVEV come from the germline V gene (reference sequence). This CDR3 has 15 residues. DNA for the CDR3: TGTGCCAGCAAGCCGGGACAACCAAACACCGGGGAGCTGTTTTTT. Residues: CASKPGQPNTGELFF.